The 5 T cell receptor beta chains given below trace back to one sample, sequenced in a study of tumor-infiltrating lymphocytes in primary liver carcinoma. A primer in the constant region served to generate TCR beta cDNA from 500 to 600 ng of total RNA. Three nested multiplex PCR rounds of slightly modified ARM-PCR generated TCR beta libraries. Investigators reported that the first two PCR rounds, at 9 to 11 cycles each, used TRBV1-TRBV30 forward primers with a C-beta reverse primer. TCRdb ran MiXCR on the multiplex PCR reads and lists one entry per CDR3 protein. The top ten clones hold roughly a third of a sample with approximately 23,000 distinct CDR3 sequences, around 81% of them seen once. Without any cell sorting, about 18-31 mg of bulk tissue yielded co-extracted RNA and DNA. The sequenced material came from liver tumor tissue from sampling region 2. Noted subset: tumor region T2, inferior pole. These receptors all stem from a woman aged 30 to 39 with primary liver carcinoma and hepatitis B virus infection.

Concerning this clonotype: One end of the junction does not line up with germline, which may come from a read error. The chain joins TRBV4-1 to TRBJ2-3; 9 bases align to TRBD2. The germline V gene encodes CDR1 MGHRA and CDR2 YSYEKL. The CDR3 totals 18 residues. CDR3 DNA sequence: TGCACCAGAAGCCAAGACCATATTACTAGCGGGTGGGTGGATACGCAGTATTTT. Its protein is CTRSQDHITSGWVDTQYF.

The chain couples TRBV11-1 to TRBJ2-7; maybe TRBD2 (5 bases). Germline CDR1 SGHAT, CDR2 FQDESV (reference sequence). The CDR3 contains 14 residues. In DNA form, the CDR3 reads TGTTTCAGCACCTTAGCGATGGCCTCCTACGAGCAGTACTTC. It encodes CFSTLAMASYEQYF.

About this clonotype itself: Sequence at one end of the junction differs from germline and may be a read error. V is TRBV4-3 and J is TRBJ2-1, with D tentatively TRBD2 (6 bases). CDR3 length equals 16 residues. Per germline, CDR1 LGHNA and CDR2 YSLEER. DNA of the CDR3: TGCGCCTGCAGCCAAGACGCGGGAAGCTCCTACAATGAGCAGTTTTTC. It codes for CACSQDAGSSYNEQFF.

This clonotype was found once. The gene calls are TRBV4-3 and TRBJ2-7; TRBD2 matches at 7 bases. This CDR3 contains 17 residues. CDR1 is LGHNA and CDR2 is YSLEER in the germline V gene. J was trimmed by 10 bases and V by 1 base; bases with no gene match: 19. CDR3 sequence: CASSQAVTGGHISYQYF. The DNA of the CDR3 is TGCGCCAGCAGCCAAGCTGTGACGGGGGGTCACATTAGCTACCAGTACTTC.

This clonotype was detected once. This CDR3 fails to terminate in the conserved phenylalanine or tryptophan, so it likely reflects a read error. The limits of the CDR3 on the DNA are not certain, so only TCRdb's listed CDR3 is given. The V gene is TRBV11-2, the J gene TRBJ1-1; the listed D gene, TRBD1, was not tested against the DNA. The CDR3 is 15 amino acids in total, end residues counted. CDR1 is SGHAT, CDR2 FQNNGV, per germline. The CDR3 spells CASSLKRGGLNEAFS.